The 4 T cell receptor beta chains given below trace back to one sample, sequenced in a study of read filtering for tumor transcriptome and immune sequencing. Molecular barcoded adaptors covering alpha/delta and beta/gamma chains were used on 400 to 450 ng RNA. MiXCR was run by TCRdb on the reads, yielding one entry per CDR3 protein. The sample consists of 75,000 to 95,000 distinct CDR3 sequences, approximately 21% of them appearing once. Source material: a population of CD138-negative cells sorted from bone marrow. The receptor source for this set is a donor aged 40 or over with multiple myeloma.

This clonotype showed up many times. This chain uses TRBV5-1 with TRBJ1-1; D is ambiguous. V shed 0 bases and J shed 2 bases, with 5 bases lying between them. This CDR3 has 13 residues. Germline lookup yields CDR1 SGHRS and CDR2 YFSETQ. CDR3 protein: CASSLATNTEAFF. The CDR3 DNA sequence: TGCGCCAGCAGCTTGGCCACAAACACTGAAGCTTTCTTT.

This clonotype showed up many times. This chain joins TRBV28 and TRBJ2-7; D gene uncertain. CDR1 is MDHEN, CDR2 SYDVKM, per germline. The CDR3 runs 12 residues. V lost 1 base, J lost 7 bases, and 8 bases lay in between. DNA for the CDR3: TGTGCCAGCAGTTTATCGTCTCGTGAGCAGTACTTC. As protein: CASSLSSREQYF.

This clonotype has ten or more counts. The chain couples TRBV9 to TRBJ1-1, with D uncertain. Trimming took off 0 bases at V and 3 bases at J, with 6 bases between the two ends. The CDR3 runs 13 residues. Germline lookup yields CDR1 SGDLS and CDR2 YYNGEE. This chain's CDR3 is CASSVASDTEAFF. The CDR3 nucleotides read TGTGCCAGCAGCGTAGCATCGGACACTGAAGCTTTCTTT.

The chain recombines TRBV7-9 with TRBJ2-7; D is possibly TRBD2 (5 bases). The CDR3 is 12 residues long. V lost 10 bases and J 10 bases, leaving 20 bases between the germline ends. Germline V gene lookup returns CDR1 SEHNR and CDR2 FQNEAQ (reference sequence). CDR3 sequence reads: CATGVSGREQYF. The CDR3 nucleotides are TGTGCCACCGGGGTGAGTGGCCGCGAACAGTACTTC.